These 17 T cell receptor beta chains came from one sample sequenced in a study of blood T cell repertoires in COVID-19. Here immunoSEQ multiplex PCR was the method, and the copy in TCRdb shows in-frame clones only, minus some. The table records approximately 230,000 clones, over 70% of them present only once. The specimen sequenced was peripheral blood. The receptor set was obtained from a man of 80 years or more with acute or convalescent COVID-19.

V gene TRBV6-2 or TRBV6-3 combines with J gene TRBJ2-1; D may be TRBD2 (6 bases). Germline V gene data show CDR1 as MNHEY and CDR2 as SVGEGT. The CDR3 has 14 residues. Trimming removed 2 bases at V and 5 bases at J, with 10 bases between. The DNA of the CDR3 is TGTGCCAGCAGTTACCGGGACTGGAACAATGAGCAGTTCTTC. Its translation is CASSYRDWNNEQFF.

This clone showed up just once. The rearrangement links TRBV28 to TRBJ2-7; 10 bases agree with TRBD2. Germline V lookup: CDR1 MDHEN, CDR2 SYDVKM. The V gene end was trimmed by 5 bases and the J gene end by 0 bases; junction bases not matched to a gene: 7. The CDR3 length is 16 residues. CDR3 sequence (DNA): TGTGCCAGCAGTCTTACTAGCGGGGAGGTCTCCTACGAGCAGTACTTC. Its protein is CASSLTSGEVSYEQYF. Using reference TRBV28 and TRBJ2-7 for the parts outside the CDR3, the full variable domain is DVKVTQSSRYLVKRTGEKVFLECVQDMDHENMFWYRQDPGLGLRLIYFSYDVKMKEKGDIPEGYSVSREKKERFSLILESASTNQTSMYLCASSLTSGEVSYEQYFGPGTRLTVT.

The gene calls are TRBV5-1 and TRBJ2-7; D gene unclear. Trimming shortened V by 1 base and J by 6 bases, and 11 bases separated the two germline ends. Germline CDR1 and CDR2: SGHRS and YFSETQ. The CDR3 has 13 amino acids. CDR3 coding DNA: TGCGCCAGCAGCTTGTCAGGTATCGCCGAGCAGTACTTC. It specifies CASSLSGIAEQYF.

CDR3 amino acids: CAWMTDQNTEAFF. As DNA, the CDR3 is TGTGCCTGGATGACAGACCAGAACACTGAAGCTTTCTTT. The genes are TRBV30 and TRBJ1-1, with a possible D match to TRBD1 (5 bases). Germline V gene lookup returns CDR1 GTSNPN and CDR2 SVGIG (reference sequence). CDR3 length: 13 amino acids. V lost 4 bases to trimming and J lost 1 base, with 10 bases between them. Full variable domain (rest looked up from reference TRBV30 and TRBJ1-1): SQTIHQWPATLVQPVGSPLSLECTVEGTSNPNLYWYRQAAGRGLQLLFYSVGIGQISSEVPQNLSASRPQDRQFILSSKKLLLSDSGFYLCAWMTDQNTEAFFGQGTRLTVV.

Only one count was recorded for this clone. V and J are TRBV28 and TRBJ2-3; D unclear. Germline lookup yields CDR1 MDHEN and CDR2 SYDVKM. This CDR3 has 16 residues. Trimming stripped 2 bases from V and 6 bases from J, with 18 bases between. The CDR3 here is CASSLGPRNPRDTQYF. CDR3 nucleotide sequence: TGTGCCAGCAGTTTAGGTCCCCGCAACCCGAGGGATACGCAGTATTTT.

Here the CDR3 DNA reads TGTGCCACCAGCAGAGGGGAGGGAGGGAACACTGAAGCTTTCTTT. Translated: CATSRGEGGNTEAFF. The chain employs TRBV15 and TRBJ1-1; D remains unclear. CDR3 length: 15 amino acids. Germline CDR1 is LNHNV and CDR2 is YYDKDF (reference sequence). V was pared by 1 base and J by 1 base, with 10 bases between.

This chain joins TRBV24-1 and TRBJ2-5, with TRBD1 as a possible D gene (5 bases). Germline V gives CDR1 KGHDR, CDR2 SFDVKD. The CDR3 consists of 18 residues. V dropped 3 bases and J dropped 0 bases, with 19 bases sitting between them. CDR3 region: CATSDPTATTTYQETQYF. In DNA form, the CDR3 reads TGTGCCACCAGTGATCCGACAGCTACTACTACGTACCAAGAGACCCAGTACTTC.

The V and J genes are TRBV28 and TRBJ1-2; maybe TRBD1 (5 bases). Germline V gene sequence: CDR1 MDHEN, CDR2 SYDVKM. The V and J ends lost 3 bases and 5 bases respectively, with 10 bases between them. The CDR3 is made up of 13 amino acids. For the CDR3, the DNA is TGTGCCAGCAGTTTCGGGGGGGAGTATGGCTACACCTTC. It is translated as CASSFGGEYGYTF.

The V call is TRBV15, the J call TRBJ2-3; D is unresolved. The CDR3 spans 15 residues. The V and J ends lost 2 bases and 2 bases respectively, with 11 bases between them. Germline CDR1 and CDR2: LNHNV and YYDKDF (reference sequence). The CDR3 region is CATSRPLVYTDTQYF. The CDR3 DNA follows: TGTGCCACCAGCAGACCCCTCGTCTACACAGATACGCAGTATTTT.

This chain links TRBV10-3 with TRBJ2-7; D possibly corresponds to TRBD2 (6 bases). V lost 8 bases and J 2 bases, leaving 13 bases between the germline ends. Germline values: CDR1 ENHRY, CDR2 SYGVKD. The length of the CDR3 is 13 residues. The CDR3 reads CAIGASDPYEQYF. In nucleotides, the CDR3 is TGTGCCATCGGCGCTAGCGACCCCTACGAGCAGTACTTC.

The V and J genes are TRBV5-1 and TRBJ2-7, with D perhaps matching TRBD1 (5 bases). V lost 0 bases, J lost 5 bases, and 12 bases lay in between. The germline CDR1 and CDR2 sequences are SGHRS and YFSETQ. The length of the CDR3 is 14 residues. In DNA, the CDR3 is TGCGCCAGCAGCTTGGTATCAGGGCTGGACGAGCAGTACTTC. Translated, it gives CASSLVSGLDEQYF.

CDR3 amino acids: CASSEGGERGNQPQHF. DNA of the CDR3: TGTGCCAGCAGTGAAGGGGGGGAACGTGGCAATCAGCCCCAGCATTTT. This chain joins TRBV2 and TRBJ1-5; D perhaps matches TRBD1 (5 bases). The CDR3 is 16 residues long. Germline V gene lookup returns CDR1 SNHLY and CDR2 FYNNEI. The germline V and J ends were trimmed by 1 base and 2 bases, with 12 bases remaining between them.

This chain joins TRBV3-1 (or the pseudogene TRBV3-2) and TRBJ2-7, with D maybe TRBD1 (7 bases). CDR3 length equals 14 residues. V dropped 5 bases and J dropped 3 bases, with 14 bases sitting between them. CDR1 and CDR2 (germline): LGHDT, YNNKEL (reference sequence). The chain's CDR3 is CASSSTGRFYEQYF. In DNA, the CDR3 is TGTGCCAGCAGCTCGACAGGGAGGTTCTACGAGCAGTACTTC.

This clone has just one count. This chain joins TRBV15 and TRBJ1-4, with D perhaps matching TRBD1 (5 bases). The V gene's germline CDR1 is LNHNV and CDR2 YYDKDF (reference sequence). V was shortened by 6 bases and J by 5 bases, with 19 bases between the two germline ends. The CDR3 runs to 16 residues. The CDR3 region is CATRGGGMVANEKLFF. DNA for the CDR3: TGTGCCACCAGGGGGGGAGGGATGGTGGCCAATGAAAAACTGTTTTTT.

The V gene is TRBV7-2, the J gene TRBJ2-1; 10 bases fit TRBD2. The CDR3 consists of 14 residues. Germline CDR1 and CDR2: SGHTA and FQGNSA. Trimming took 8 bases from V and 4 from J; bases not matched to a gene: 5. The CDR3 nucleotides are TGTGCCAGCTCGGGACTAGCGTCTTACAATGAGCAGTTCTTC. As protein: CASSGLASYNEQFF.

The chain couples TRBV5-1 to TRBJ1-1; D may be TRBD1 (6 bases). The CDR3 consists of 13 residues. Germline V gene lookup returns CDR1 SGHRS and CDR2 YFSETQ. Trimming pared 5 bases from V and 0 bases from J, leaving 8 bases between. This CDR3 reads CASRQGLNTEAFF. Written as DNA, the CDR3 is TGCGCCAGCAGACAGGGATTGAACACTGAAGCTTTCTTT.

This sequence joins TRBV9 and TRBJ2-7, with a weak D call TRBD1 (6 bases). V lost 4 bases to trimming and J lost 3 bases, with 14 bases between them. The CDR3 has 14 residues. Germline V gives CDR1 SGDLS, CDR2 YYNGEE. The CDR3 spells CASSRTVRDYEQYF. The CDR3 coding sequence is TGTGCCAGCAGCCGGACAGTTCGGGACTACGAGCAGTACTTC.